The next 24 T cell receptor beta chains were all read from a single sample in a study of blood T cells in healthy people across ages. It was with a sample-barcoded 5' primer and a J-beta primer mix that a second PCR of roughly 7 to 12 cycles was run. TCRdb reanalysed the 5' RACE reads using MiXCR and keeps one entry per CDR3 protein. The sample has about 970,000 distinct CDR3 sequences, just over 50% seen once; the top ten hold around 21%. The sample consisted of blood. Receptors originate from a woman aged 55-69 years in good health.

The rearrangement uses TRBV12-3 or TRBV12-4 and TRBJ2-4, with TRBD2 identical over 7 bases. This CDR3 is built from 15 residues. After removal of 3 bases from V and 3 bases from J, the junction contained 5 bases not matched to a gene. Written as DNA, the CDR3 is TGTGCCAGCAGTTTTAGCCGGGAGGTCAAAAACATTCAGTACTTC. Translated, it gives CASSFSREVKNIQYF.

This clonotype was detected once. The gene calls are TRBV20-1 and TRBJ2-5, with TRBD1 matching 7 bases. The CDR3 loop spans 15 amino acids. The germline V gene has CDR1 DFQATT and CDR2 SNEGSKA (reference sequence). V lost 1 base, J lost 9 bases, and 14 bases stayed unmatched. The CDR3 sequence: CSARGGTARTEAQYF. DNA of the CDR3: TGCAGTGCTAGAGGAGGGACAGCCCGGACGGAGGCCCAGTACTTC.

J is TRBJ2-3 and V is TRBV4-1; D uncertain. From germline, CDR1 is MGHRA and CDR2 YSYEKL. V was cut by 3 bases and J by 2 bases, with 9 bases left in between. The CDR3 length is 14 residues. CDR3 DNA: TGCGCCAGCAGCCATGCCAGTAACACAGATACGCAGTATTTT. Protein product: CASSHASNTDTQYF.

The genes are TRBV20-1 and TRBJ2-5; D might be TRBD2 (7 bases). The DNA end favors TRBJ2-7, so the J call may be wrong. Germline V gene lookup returns CDR1 DFQATT and CDR2 SNEGSKA (reference sequence). The CDR3 runs 15 residues. For the CDR3, the DNA is TGCAGTGCTATCTCCGGGGGGCTATCGATCTACGAGCAGTACTTC. It yields the protein CSAISGGLSIYEQYF.

This clonotype occurred many times. This chain joins TRBV18 and TRBJ1-5; 9 nucleotides agree with TRBD1. V shed 4 bases and J 5 bases; nucleotides not matched to a gene: 6. CDR3 size: 15 residues. Germline loops: CDR1 KGHSH, CDR2 LQKENI. The CDR3 sequence: CASSQLGQGHQPQHF. The CDR3 coding sequence is TGTGCCAGCTCACAACTGGGACAGGGACATCAGCCCCAGCATTTT.

This clonotype was found a few times. This sequence joins TRBV9 and TRBJ2-7, with TRBD2 matching over 13 bases. The length of the CDR3 is 15 residues. Trimming took 3 bases from V and 4 from J; bases not matched to a gene: 4. CDR1 is SGDLS, CDR2 YYNGEE, per germline. The CDR3 spells CASSARTSGSYEQYF. In DNA form, the CDR3 reads TGTGCCAGCAGCGCCAGGACTAGCGGGAGTTACGAGCAGTACTTC.

V and J are TRBV6-1 and TRBJ1-1; no clear D gene. The CDR3 length is 14 residues. Trimming took 4 bases from V and 1 from J, leaving 10 bases between them. The germline gives CDR1 MNHNS, CDR2 SASEGT. CDR3 DNA: TGTGCCAGCAGTGGGAGACACTCGAACACTGAAGCTTTCTTT. It specifies CASSGRHSNTEAFF.

The chain is built from TRBV2 and TRBJ2-7; D ambiguous. Per germline, CDR1 SNHLY and CDR2 FYNNEI. V was cut by 10 bases and J by 0 bases, with 16 bases left in between. The CDR3 sequence is 14 residues long. The DNA of the CDR3 is TGTGCCATCCTACCAACGGTGAGCTCCTACGAGCAGTACTTC. It encodes CAILPTVSSYEQYF. The full variable domain, its missing parts supplied by reference TRBV2 and TRBJ2-7, is EPEVTQTPSHQVTQMGQEVILRCVPISNHLYFYWYRQILGQKVEFLVSFYNNEISEKSEIFDDQFSVERPDGSNFTLKIRSTKLEDSAMYFCAILPTVSSYEQYFGPGTRLTVT.

This clonotype showed up just a few times. The junction differs from germline at one of its ends, possibly a read error. This chain links TRBV20-1 with TRBJ2-4, with D possibly TRBD1 on 6 matching bases. Germline lookup yields CDR1 DFQATT and CDR2 SNEGSKA (reference sequence). The CDR3 covers 17 residues. CDR3 residues: CSARARRGGTAENIQYF. In DNA form, the CDR3 reads TGCAGTGCTAGAGCACGAAGAGGGGGAACAGCCGAAAACATTCAGTACTTC.

The rearrangement joins TRBV6-5 to TRBJ2-1; D may be TRBD2 (6 bases). Trimming took off 8 bases at V and 6 bases at J, with 11 bases between the two ends. CDR1 is MNHEY, CDR2 SVGAGI, per germline. The CDR3 has 12 amino acids. CDR3 residues: CASRDSANEQFF. The DNA for the CDR3 is TGTGCCAGCCGGGACTCCGCCAATGAGCAGTTCTTC.

V gene TRBV27 combines with J gene TRBJ2-5; D assignment may be TRBD1 or TRBD2 (5 bases each). Germline V gene lookup returns CDR1 MNHEY and CDR2 SMNVEV (reference sequence). The V gene lost 8 bases and the J gene lost 1 base, with 14 bases spanning the gap. This CDR3 contains 14 residues. The chain's CDR3 is CASAPRGGQETQYF. CDR3 DNA sequence: TGTGCCAGCGCACCCCGTGGGGGCCAAGAGACCCAGTACTTC.

This clonotype has a handful of counts. This chain joins TRBV20-1 and TRBJ2-3, with D tentatively TRBD2 (5 bases). The CDR3 length is 12 residues. Trimming took off 8 bases at V and 1 base at J, with 10 bases between the two ends. Per the germline V gene, CDR1 is DFQATT and CDR2 is SNEGSKA (reference sequence). CDR3 region: CSLKGGTDTQYF. In DNA form, the CDR3 reads TGCAGTTTAAAGGGAGGCACAGATACGCAGTATTTT.

The chain uses TRBV29-1 and TRBJ2-1; 9 nucleotides line up with TRBD1. The CDR3 runs 13 residues. The J segment lost 8 bases and the V segment lost 4 bases, leaving 6 bases of the junction unmatched. From germline, CDR1 is SQVTM and CDR2 ANQGSEA. Written as DNA, the CDR3 is TGCAGCGTTGTTTTGGACAGGGGCCATGAGCAGTTCTTC. Protein product: CSVVLDRGHEQFF.

The chain combines TRBV6-2 or TRBV6-3 with TRBJ2-4; unclear D gene. With the DNA end fitting TRBJ2-7 better, the J assignment may be wrong. Germline V gene lookup returns CDR1 MNHEY and CDR2 SVGEGT. The CDR3 is 13 amino acids. CDR3 nucleotide sequence: TGTGCCAGCAGTTACGGCTATGTTGGCGAGCAGTACTTC. Protein sequence: CASSYGYVGEQYF.

The chain is built from TRBV9 and TRBJ2-7; 8 nucleotides agree with TRBD1. The J call is in doubt because the DNA end fits TRBJ2-5 better. The CDR3 runs to 14 residues. Germline CDR1 SGDLS, CDR2 YYNGEE. CDR3 DNA: TGTGCCAGCAGCGTAGATTGGACAGGGGAGACCCAGTACTTC. It is translated as CASSVDWTGETQYF.

The chain employs TRBV18 and TRBJ2-3; maybe TRBD2 (5 bases). CDR1 is KGHSH, CDR2 LQKENI, per germline. The V gene lost 2 bases and the J gene lost 0 bases, with 12 bases spanning the gap. The CDR3 is 16 amino acids. The CDR3 here is CASSPDRGGSTDTQYF. In DNA, the CDR3 is TGTGCCAGCTCACCAGATCGGGGTGGGAGCACAGATACGCAGTATTTT.

The chain has TRBV11-3 and TRBJ2-1, with D unresolved. The CDR3 contains 16 residues. Germline V gene sequence: CDR1 SGHNT, CDR2 YENEEA. The V end was cut by 5 bases, the J end by 5 bases, with 19 bases between. The CDR3 loop reads CASSHMEQGVHNEQFF. The CDR3 DNA reads TGTGCCAGCAGCCACATGGAGCAAGGAGTGCACAATGAGCAGTTCTTC.

This clonotype was recorded a few times. Its ends do not fully match the called genes, so a read error is possible. This chain links TRBV7-2 with TRBJ1-6, with TRBD1 identical over 10 bases. CDR1 SGHTA and CDR2 FQGNSA come from the germline V gene. There are 16 residues in the CDR3. CDR3 in amino acids: CASSRPDRGRRSTLHF. The CDR3 nucleotides read TGTGCCAGCAGCCGACCCGACAGGGGGCGACGTTCAACCCTCCACTTT.

The chain employs TRBV11-3 and TRBJ2-7; D is unresolved. Germline assignment: CDR1 SGHNT and CDR2 YENEEA. CDR3 length: 14 residues. The V and J ends lost 0 bases and 1 base respectively, with 7 bases between them. CDR3 DNA: TGTGCCAGCAGCTTAGAACCTCATTCCTACGAGCAGTACTTC. Its protein product is CASSLEPHSYEQYF.

This chain connects TRBV5-1 to TRBJ2-7, with 10 bases that match TRBD1. Trimming cost V 3 bases and J 2 bases; bases outside gene matches: 5. The V gene's germline CDR1 is SGHRS and CDR2 YFSETQ. The CDR3 covers 15 residues. In DNA form, the CDR3 reads TGCGCCAGCAGCTCGCACGGGACAGGGGCCTACGAGCAGTACTTC. Protein sequence: CASSSHGTGAYEQYF.

In this sample, this clonotype turned up many times. This chain uses TRBV20-1 with TRBJ2-3; the D is unclear. This CDR3 contains 11 residues. CDR1 and CDR2 (germline): DFQATT, SNEGSKA (reference sequence). The CDR3 sequence is CSASLADTQYF. CDR3 nucleotide sequence: TGCAGCGCCAGCTTGGCAGATACGCAGTATTTT.

This clonotype was detected a few times. V gene TRBV28 combines with J gene TRBJ2-7; 7 nucleotides align to TRBD2. CDR3 length equals 16 residues. Losses at the gene ends were 5 bases for V and 5 bases for J; bases not matched to a gene: 15. Germline CDR1 and CDR2: MDHEN and SYDVKM. The chain's CDR3 is CASSPPLSSGGNEQYF. CDR3 nucleotides: TGTGCCAGCAGTCCACCCCTCTCTAGCGGAGGGAACGAGCAGTACTTC. Full variable domain (rest looked up from reference TRBV28 and TRBJ2-7): DVKVTQSSRYLVKRTGEKVFLECVQDMDHENMFWYRQDPGLGLRLIYFSYDVKMKEKGDIPEGYSVSREKKERFSLILESASTNQTSMYLCASSPPLSSGGNEQYFGPGTRLTVT.

This clonotype was detected ten times or more. The chain links TRBV29-1 to TRBJ2-5; D unresolved. V was trimmed by 0 bases and J by 5 bases, leaving 10 bases between them. The CDR3 runs 13 residues. Germline CDR1 reads SQVTM; CDR2 reads ANQGSEA. CDR3 sequence reads: CSVEEGPGETQYF. Written as DNA, the CDR3 is TGCAGCGTTGAAGAGGGCCCCGGGGAGACCCAGTACTTC.

The chain has TRBV27 and TRBJ2-5, with 8 nucleotides matching TRBD2. V shed 3 bases, J shed 3 bases, and the junction held 12 bases outside the gene matches. Germline V gene lookup returns CDR1 MNHEY and CDR2 SMNVEV (reference sequence). The CDR3 spans 17 residues. CDR3 sequence reads: CASSFSGRASGKETQYF. CDR3 coding DNA: TGTGCCAGCAGTTTCTCCGGGAGGGCCTCGGGCAAAGAGACCCAGTACTTC.